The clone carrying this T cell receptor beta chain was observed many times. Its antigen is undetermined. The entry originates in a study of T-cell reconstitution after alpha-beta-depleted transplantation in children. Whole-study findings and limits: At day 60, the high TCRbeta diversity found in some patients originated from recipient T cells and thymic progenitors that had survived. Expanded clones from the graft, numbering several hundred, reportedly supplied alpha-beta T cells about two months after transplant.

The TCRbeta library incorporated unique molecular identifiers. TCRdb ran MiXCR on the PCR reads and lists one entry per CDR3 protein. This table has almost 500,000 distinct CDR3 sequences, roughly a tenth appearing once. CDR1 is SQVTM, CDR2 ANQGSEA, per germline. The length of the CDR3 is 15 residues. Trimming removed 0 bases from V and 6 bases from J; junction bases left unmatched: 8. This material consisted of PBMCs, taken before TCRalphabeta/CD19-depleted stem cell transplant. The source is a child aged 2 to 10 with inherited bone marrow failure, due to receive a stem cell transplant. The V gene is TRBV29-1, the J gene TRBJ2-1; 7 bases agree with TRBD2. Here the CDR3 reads CSVEDSPGGLNEQFF. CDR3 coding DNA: TGCAGCGTTGAAGATAGTCCGGGAGGTCTCAATGAGCAGTTCTTC.